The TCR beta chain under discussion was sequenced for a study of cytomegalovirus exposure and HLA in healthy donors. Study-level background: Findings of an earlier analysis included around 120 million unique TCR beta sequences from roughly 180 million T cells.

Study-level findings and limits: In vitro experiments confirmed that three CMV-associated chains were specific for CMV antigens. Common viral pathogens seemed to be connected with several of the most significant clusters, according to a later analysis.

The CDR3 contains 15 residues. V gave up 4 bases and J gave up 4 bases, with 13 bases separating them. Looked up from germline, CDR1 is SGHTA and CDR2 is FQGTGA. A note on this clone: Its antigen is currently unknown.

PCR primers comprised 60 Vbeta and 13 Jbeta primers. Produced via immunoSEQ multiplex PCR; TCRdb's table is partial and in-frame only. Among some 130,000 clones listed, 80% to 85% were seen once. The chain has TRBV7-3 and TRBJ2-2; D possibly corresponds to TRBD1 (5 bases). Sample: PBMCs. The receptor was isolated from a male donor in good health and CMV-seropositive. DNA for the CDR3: TGTGCCAGCAGCTCTGGGCAGGGAAGCACCGGGGAGCTGTTTTTT. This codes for CASSSGQGSTGELFF.